This paragraph reports one T cell receptor (beta chain). No antigen is known for it. V was cut by 5 bases and J by 1 base, with 15 bases left in between. Germline CDR1 and CDR2: SEHNR and FQNEAQ (reference sequence). The length of the CDR3 is 15 residues. The sample is drawn from a study of OX40 agonist ivuxolimab in advanced cancers. In the study overall: Patients' therapy was ivuxolimab, an antibody that acts as an agonist of OX40 (CD134). Intravenous ivuxolimab was administered to patients every 2 weeks at 0.01 to 10 mg/kg.

Findings of the study overall: There were, on average, more expanded clones in CD8+ T cells than in CD4+. Some patients without response likewise showed low normalized clonal expansion.

TCRdb's copy holds only in-frame clones and misses some; the assay was immunoSEQ multiplex PCR. This table has tens of thousands of clones, more than 75% appearing once. Sequenced material: CD4+ or CD8+ T cells sorted from blood, taken in a trial of the OX40 agonist ivuxolimab. The receptor was derived from an adult with an advanced solid tumor such as melanoma, head and neck, liver or kidney cancer. The J gene is TRBJ2-7, the V gene TRBV7-9; possible D gene TRBD1, 5 bases. CDR3 sequence: CASSPPQGLSYEQYF. The CDR3 coding sequence is TGTGCCAGCAGCCCTCCTCAGGGTTTGTCCTACGAGCAGTACTTC.